A few counts support the clone carrying this T cell receptor beta chain. Constant-segment primers served in 5'RACE that generated TCR alpha and TCR beta cDNA libraries bearing sample barcodes and UMIs. Via MiXCR, TCRdb re-called the 5' RACE reads, giving one row per CDR3 protein. The sample records fewer than 250,000 distinct CDR3 sequences, 25% to 35% being singletons. This sample stems from a study of T-cell memory formation after mild COVID-19. Whole-study context: Largely donor-specific TCR clusters were found.

The CDR3 covers 16 residues. V shed 2 bases, J shed 5 bases, and the junction held 6 bases outside the gene matches. Germline CDR1 MGHDK, CDR2 SYGVNS. This TCR was recovered from an adult woman who had mild COVID-19 (a few samples of this study predate the infection). Cell type and time point are not known. V and J are TRBV25-1 and TRBJ2-3, with 11 nucleotides matching TRBD1. The sample consisted of PBMCs or a T cell subset sorted from them (not recorded which). The CDR3 DNA reads TGTGCCAGCAGTGAACTCTGGACAGGGGGCGAAGATACGCAGTATTTT. Its protein product is CASSELWTGGEDTQYF. Complete variable domain (other parts from reference TRBV25-1 and TRBJ2-3): EADIYQTPRYLVIGTGKKITLECSQTMGHDKMYWYQQDPGMELHLIHYSYGVNSTEKGDLSSESTVSRIRTEHFPLTLESARPSHTSQYLCASSELWTGGEDTQYFGPGTRLTVL.